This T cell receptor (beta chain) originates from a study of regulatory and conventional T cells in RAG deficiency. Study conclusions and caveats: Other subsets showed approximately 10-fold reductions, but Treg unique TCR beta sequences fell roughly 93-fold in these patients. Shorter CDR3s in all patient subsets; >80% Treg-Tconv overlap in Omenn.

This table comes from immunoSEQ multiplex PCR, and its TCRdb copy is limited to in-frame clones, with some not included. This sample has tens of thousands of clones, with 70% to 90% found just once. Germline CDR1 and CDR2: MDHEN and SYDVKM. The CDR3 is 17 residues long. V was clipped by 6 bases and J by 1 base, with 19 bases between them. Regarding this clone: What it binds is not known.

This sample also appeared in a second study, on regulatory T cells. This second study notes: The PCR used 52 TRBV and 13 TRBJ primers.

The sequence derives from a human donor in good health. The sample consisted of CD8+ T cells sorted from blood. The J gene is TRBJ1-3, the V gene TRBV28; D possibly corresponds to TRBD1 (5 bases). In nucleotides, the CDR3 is TGTGCCAGCAGATCGACAGTCGGCCAAGGGTCTGGAAACACCATATATTTT. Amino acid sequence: CASRSTVGQGSGNTIYF.